These 21 T cell receptor beta chains were sequenced from one sample in a study of blood T cell repertoires in COVID-19. Assay used: immunoSEQ multiplex PCR; TCRdb lists only in-frame clones, some missing. Among over 250,000 clones, approximately 90% were seen once, and the ten largest hold about 3%. Sequenced material: PBMCs or T cells enriched from blood (not recorded which). The receptors come from a woman between 50 and 59 years old who had recovered from COVID-19.

The chain employs TRBV29-1 and TRBJ2-1; D is uncertain. The CDR3 length is 14 residues. Between the trimmed V and J ends, which lost 5 bases and 0 bases, there was a span of 11 bases. Germline V lookup: CDR1 SQVTM, CDR2 ANQGSEA. The chain's CDR3 is CSVTTLSSYNEQFF. CDR3 DNA sequence: TGCAGCGTTACTACCTTAAGCTCCTACAATGAGCAGTTCTTC.

The table lists this clone with a few counts. The chain joins TRBV30 to TRBJ2-2; TRBD2 aligns across 8 bases. V lost 0 bases and J lost 6; bases outside the gene matches: 6. The CDR3 consists of 15 residues. Per the germline V gene, CDR1 is GTSNPN and CDR2 is SVGIG (reference sequence). The CDR3, as DNA: TGTGCCTGGAGTGTAGACGGGAGGGCATCCGGGGAGCTGTTTTTT. Its protein product is CAWSVDGRASGELFF.

Concerning this clone: An end of the junction differs from the germline gene, which may be a read error. The V call is TRBV2, the J call TRBJ1-1; D unclear. This CDR3 region has 14 residues. The germline V gene encodes CDR1 SNHLY and CDR2 FYNNEI. DNA of the CDR3: TGTGCCGGCAGTGAGTATGTTTTGAACACTGAAGCTTTCTTT. It yields the protein CAGSEYVLNTEAFF.

This clone was picked up a small number of times. This chain joins TRBV10-3 and TRBJ2-7; the match to TRBD1 covers 7 bases. V lost 6 bases to trimming and J lost 6 bases; unmatched junction nucleotides: 5. The CDR3 is 12 residues long. Per the germline V gene, CDR1 is ENHRY and CDR2 is SYGVKD. CDR3 sequence reads: CAIRRQGSEQYF. The CDR3 region has the DNA TGTGCCATCAGAAGACAGGGCTCCGAGCAGTACTTC.

This sequence joins TRBV30 and TRBJ1-6, with 8 bases lining up with TRBD1. CDR1 is GTSNPN and CDR2 is SVGIG in the germline V gene (reference sequence). The CDR3 is 16 residues long. J was trimmed by 10 bases and V by 3 bases; bases with no gene match: 14. CDR3 protein: CAWSFAGGPRESPLHF. The DNA of the CDR3 is TGTGCCTGGAGCTTCGCAGGGGGCCCCAGAGAATCACCCCTCCACTTT.

The genes are TRBV11-2 and TRBJ2-1; 8 bases fit TRBD2. V lost 0 bases, J lost 7 bases, and 5 bases stayed unmatched. Germline assignment: CDR1 SGHAT and CDR2 FQNNGV. The CDR3 has 15 amino acids. The CDR3 loop is CASSLDGGRRNEQFF. As DNA, the CDR3 is TGTGCCAGCAGCTTAGACGGCGGGAGGAGGAATGAGCAGTTCTTC.

V is TRBV4-3 and J is TRBJ1-4; 10 bases fit TRBD1. Germline CDR1 reads LGHNA; CDR2 reads YSLEER. With V trimmed by 4 bases and J by 7 bases, 6 bases remained unmatched. CDR3 length: 15 amino acids. CDR3 in amino acids: CASSRRQGAPEKLFF. The CDR3 bases are TGCGCCAGCAGCCGCAGACAGGGGGCGCCTGAAAAACTGTTTTTT.

The chain joins TRBV4-3 to TRBJ2-1; 9 bases agree with TRBD2. The germline V gene has CDR1 LGHNA and CDR2 YSLEER. The V segment lost 4 bases and the J segment 6 bases; nucleotides outside the gene matches: 7. This CDR3 comprises 15 residues. CDR3 coding DNA: TGCGCCAGCAGCCCCGAGGGACTAGCATCCAATGAGCAGTTCTTC. Encoded protein: CASSPEGLASNEQFF.

In this sample, this clone turned up a few times. This chain links TRBV20-1 with TRBJ1-5; TRBD1 agrees at 8 bases. Germline values: CDR1 DFQATT, CDR2 SNEGSKA (reference sequence). The CDR3 is 14 amino acids. V shed 3 bases, J shed 5 bases, and the junction held 6 bases outside the gene matches. CDR3 nucleotide sequence: TGCAGTGCTAGTGGGGACAGGAGGGATCAGCCCCAGCATTTT. It is translated as CSASGDRRDQPQHF.

This chain uses TRBV19 with TRBJ2-3; D may be TRBD2 (6 bases). Per the germline V gene, CDR1 is LNHDA and CDR2 is SQIVND (reference sequence). The CDR3 has 15 amino acids. V was shortened by 5 bases and J by 4 bases, with 16 bases between the two germline ends. CDR3 nucleotides: TGTGCCAGTAGTCCGCCCGGAGGGCGGGCAGATACGCAGTATTTT. It yields the protein CASSPPGGRADTQYF. Together with reference TRBV19 and TRBJ2-3, the CDR3 gives the full variable domain: DGGITQSPKYLFRKEGQNVTLSCEQNLNHDAMYWYRQDPGQGLRLIYYSQIVNDFQKGDIAEGYSVSREKKESFPLTVTSAQKNPTAFYLCASSPPGGRADTQYFGPGTRLTVL.

The chain couples TRBV27 to TRBJ2-7; TRBD1 matches 7 bases. The length of the CDR3 is 15 residues. Germline V CDR1 and CDR2: MNHEY, SMNVEV (reference sequence). V lost 2 bases, J lost 0 bases, and 4 bases stayed unmatched. DNA of the CDR3: TGTGCCAGCAGTTTAGACAGGGTCAGCTCCTACGAGCAGTACTTC. Translated, it gives CASSLDRVSSYEQYF.

This rearrangement joins TRBV28 to TRBJ1-5; perhaps TRBD1 as D (6 bases). From germline, CDR1 is MDHEN and CDR2 SYDVKM. V was trimmed by 2 bases and J by 6 bases, leaving 11 bases between them. The CDR3 covers 14 residues. CDR3 sequence (DNA): TGTGCCAGCAGTTTAGGGGGCCCCCCTCAGCCCCAGCATTTT. Translation gives CASSLGGPPQPQHF. Based on the CDR3 plus reference TRBV28 and TRBJ1-5, the full variable domain is DVKVTQSSRYLVKRTGEKVFLECVQDMDHENMFWYRQDPGLGLRLIYFSYDVKMKEKGDIPEGYSVSREKKERFSLILESASTNQTSMYLCASSLGGPPQPQHFGDGTRLSIL.

The chain combines TRBV6-5 with TRBJ1-1; 9 bases fit TRBD1. V gave up 7 bases and J gave up 3 bases; unmatched junction bases: 6. The CDR3 contains 14 residues. Per germline, CDR1 MNHEY and CDR2 SVGAGI. CDR3 in DNA: TGTGCCAGCACGATACAGGGGGCGCACACTGAAGCTTTCTTT. Translation gives CASTIQGAHTEAFF.

The CDR3 region has the DNA TGTGCCAGCAGTTTACGGACTAGCGGCCTCCCGGGCACAGATACGCAGTATTTT. It is translated as CASSLRTSGLPGTDTQYF. The chain has TRBV28 and TRBJ2-3; 10 bases are shared with TRBD2. The CDR3 runs 18 residues. Trimming cost V 2 bases and J 1 base; bases outside gene matches: 9. Germline assignment: CDR1 MDHEN and CDR2 SYDVKM.

This clone showed up just a few times. The chain employs TRBV7-3 and TRBJ1-1; weak D call: TRBD1 (5 bases). The length of the CDR3 is 15 residues. V lost 1 base and J 0 bases, leaving 9 bases between the germline ends. In germline, CDR1 is SGHTA, CDR2 FQGTGA. The CDR3 nucleotides are TGTGCCAGCAGCTTAAGTGCAGGGCTGAACACTGAAGCTTTCTTT. Residues: CASSLSAGLNTEAFF.

This clone was seen only a few times. The V gene is TRBV4-2, the J gene TRBJ1-3; D ambiguous. The V gene's germline CDR1 is LGHNA and CDR2 YNFKEQ. This CDR3 spans 15 amino acids. Deletions cut 1 base from V and 11 bases from J, with 18 bases between. In nucleotides, the CDR3 is TGTGCCAGCAGCCAAGCAGGCCGGGCTGGGAGTTCCATATATTTT. This gives the protein CASSQAGRAGSSIYF.

The V gene is TRBV24-1, the J gene TRBJ2-6, with a possible D match to TRBD2 (6 bases). Trimming removed 7 bases from V and 2 bases from J, with 20 bases in between. This CDR3 is 18 amino acids long. Germline CDR1 reads KGHDR; CDR2 reads SFDVKD. In DNA form, the CDR3 reads TGTGCCACCAGCGGGGACCTATTGGGAGGAACTGGGGCCAACGTCCTGACTTTC. Protein sequence: CATSGDLLGGTGANVLTF.

The chain combines TRBV9 with TRBJ2-2, with TRBD2 as a possible D gene (5 bases). Germline V CDR1 and CDR2: SGDLS, YYNGEE. The CDR3 extends over 15 amino acids. The germline V and J ends were trimmed by 0 bases and 1 base, with 7 bases remaining between them. CDR3 DNA: TGTGCCAGCAGCGTAGTTGCGGGGAACACCGGGGAGCTGTTTTTT. The encoded protein is CASSVVAGNTGELFF.

The chain uses TRBV28 and TRBJ1-1; D gene ambiguous. The V end was cut by 7 bases, the J end by 0 bases, with 6 bases between. The CDR3 has 12 amino acids. In germline, CDR1 is MDHEN, CDR2 SYDVKM. For the CDR3, the DNA is TGTGCCAGCAACGAGATGAACACTGAAGCTTTCTTT. Protein sequence: CASNEMNTEAFF.

CDR3 protein: CASSSPGRAKNIQYF. As DNA, the CDR3 is TGTGCCAGCAGTTCTCCAGGGAGGGCCAAAAACATTCAGTACTTC. This chain uses TRBV6-5 with TRBJ2-4; possibly TRBD2 for D (6 bases). Germline V CDR1 and CDR2: MNHEY, SVGAGI. The CDR3 is 15 amino acids. The V gene lost 4 bases and the J gene lost 1 base, with 11 bases spanning the gap.

The chain combines TRBV27 with TRBJ1-5; the D gene is possibly TRBD1 (5 bases). Trimming stripped 11 bases from V and 3 bases from J, with 11 bases between. CDR3 length equals 12 residues. Germline CDR1 is MNHEY and CDR2 is SMNVEV (reference sequence). The CDR3 sequence: CASGLINQPQHF. For the CDR3, the DNA is TGTGCCTCGGGACTGATCAATCAGCCCCAGCATTTT.